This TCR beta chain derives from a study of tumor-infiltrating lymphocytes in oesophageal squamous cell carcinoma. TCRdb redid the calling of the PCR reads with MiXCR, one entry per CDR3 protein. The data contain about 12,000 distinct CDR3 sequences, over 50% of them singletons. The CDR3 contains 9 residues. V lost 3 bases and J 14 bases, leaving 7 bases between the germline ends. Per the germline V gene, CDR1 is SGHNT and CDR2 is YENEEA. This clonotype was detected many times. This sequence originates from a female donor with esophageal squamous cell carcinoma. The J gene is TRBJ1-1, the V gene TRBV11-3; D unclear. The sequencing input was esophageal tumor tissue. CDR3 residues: CASSFRTFF. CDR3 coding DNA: TGTGCCAGCAGCTTCAGGACCTTCTTT.